A single sample is the source of the 8 T cell receptor beta chains below, sequenced in a study of blood T cell repertoires in COVID-19. Clones were read by immunoSEQ multiplex PCR, and TCRdb kept only the in-frame ones, dropping some. This sample has about 73,000 clones; 60% to 80% occur once, and the top ten carry approximately 2.1%. The sequencing input was peripheral blood. The source is a man aged 65 to 85 with COVID-19, enrolled during active disease.

This chain joins TRBV9 and TRBJ2-1; TRBD2 matches at 10 bases. The CDR3 has 14 residues. V shed 0 bases, J shed 6 bases, and the junction held 0 bases outside the gene matches. Germline V gene data show CDR1 as SGDLS and CDR2 as YYNGEE. Here the CDR3 reads CASSVASGSNEQFF. Written as DNA, the CDR3 is TGTGCCAGCAGCGTAGCTAGCGGGAGCAATGAGCAGTTCTTC.

The chain joins TRBV5-1 to TRBJ1-4; TRBD1 might be the D (5 bases). In germline, CDR1 is SGHRS, CDR2 YFSETQ. Trimming left V 0 bases short and J 7 bases short, with 13 bases between. The CDR3 contains 15 residues. The CDR3 sequence: CASSLDRQGGEKLFF. The CDR3 coding sequence is TGCGCCAGCAGCTTGGATAGGCAGGGTGGTGAAAAACTGTTTTTT.

The chain uses TRBV18 and TRBJ1-1; 7 nucleotides match TRBD1. The J segment lost 6 bases and the V segment lost 5 bases, leaving 12 bases of the junction unmatched. Germline-derived CDR1 and CDR2 are KGHSH and LQKENI. The CDR3 is made up of 15 amino acids. CDR3 nucleotides: TGTGCCAGCTCAACAACTTTCGACAGGGCCGCTGAAGCTTTCTTT. Residues: CASSTTFDRAAEAFF.

This clone occurred once. The chain combines TRBV30 with TRBJ1-4, with D perhaps TRBD1 (5 bases). Germline V gene lookup returns CDR1 GTSNPN and CDR2 SVGIG (reference sequence). The CDR3 consists of 14 residues. Trimming took off 1 base at V and 7 bases at J, with 13 bases between the two ends. The CDR3: CAWSAGDAGEKLFF. The CDR3 coding sequence is TGTGCCTGGAGTGCGGGGGATGCCGGTGAAAAACTGTTTTTT.

For the CDR3, the DNA is TGTGCCAGCACGCGCGCCTACAATGAGCAGTTCTTC. It is translated as CASTRAYNEQFF. J is TRBJ2-1 and V is TRBV28; no reliable D call. V shed 7 bases and J shed 2 bases, with 6 bases lying between them. Germline values: CDR1 MDHEN, CDR2 SYDVKM. There are 12 residues in the CDR3.

The J gene is TRBJ2-3, the V gene TRBV5-6; TRBD1 is a possible D gene (5 bases). The V gene's germline CDR1 is SGHDT and CDR2 YYEEEE. The CDR3 has 16 residues. Trimming stripped 0 bases from V and 2 bases from J, with 13 bases between. The CDR3 nucleotides read TGTGCCAGCAGCTTGGAGCCAGCAGGGTCCACAGATACGCAGTATTTT. Its translation: CASSLEPAGSTDTQYF.

This clone was seen only a few times. The chain carries TRBV21-1 and TRBJ1-6; TRBD1 reflects the table's D call only, with no check against the DNA. TRBV21-1 counts as a pseudogene. The CDR3 loop spans 16 amino acids. Here the CDR3 DNA reads TGTGCCAGCAGCACCCGGGACAGGGTGGAGGGTTCACCCCTCCACTTT. This gives the protein CASSTRDRVEGSPLHF.

This clone was picked up a small number of times. This sequence joins TRBV6-5 and TRBJ1-2, with 9 bases matching TRBD1. Per germline, CDR1 MNHEY and CDR2 SVGAGI. The CDR3 length is 13 residues. V dropped 6 bases and J dropped 8; count of bases not matched to a gene: 7. The CDR3 bases are TGTGCCAGCAGCCGGGACAGGGTTATCGGCTACACCTTC. Amino acid sequence: CASSRDRVIGYTF.